Sequencing of this TCR beta chain was carried out in a study of blood T cell repertoires in COVID-19. Turning to the study itself: Acute and convalescent COVID-19 specimens originated in the United States, Italy and Spain. T cells, B-cell-depleted T cells, or PBMCs supplied cDNA or gDNA.

Living in 24 US areas, the participants were between about 18 and 100 years of age. Participant-given clinical history determined each cohort assignment. The method was immunoSEQ multiplex PCR; TCRdb's version includes in-frame clones alone and lacks a portion of them. The sample has 160,000 or so clones, about 84% seen once. The V and J ends lost 0 bases and 4 bases respectively, with 10 bases between them. This CDR3 has 14 residues. Germline CDR1 is SGHRS and CDR2 is YFSETQ. Sequencing was carried out using PBMCs or T cells enriched from blood (not recorded which). The TCR originated in a middle-aged man who had recovered from COVID-19. V usage is TRBV5-1 and J usage is TRBJ1-2; D uncertain. CDR3 bases: TGCGCCAGCAGCTTGGCCGTTGAGGGCTATGGCTACACCTTC. Amino acid sequence: CASSLAVEGYGYTF.